This T cell receptor beta chain came from a study of blood T cell repertoires in COVID-19. Study-level information: Acute and convalescent COVID-19 specimens originated in the United States, Italy and Spain. The analysed material was cDNA or gDNA that came from T cells, B-cell-depleted T cells, or PBMCs.

Assay used: immunoSEQ multiplex PCR; TCRdb lists only in-frame clones, some missing. This sample has 160,000 or so clones, with approximately 84% found just once. Germline CDR1 is SGHRS and CDR2 is YFSETQ. Trimming removed 4 bases from V and 4 bases from J; junction bases left unmatched: 7. The CDR3 covers 15 residues. Everyone who took part was roughly 18 to 89 years old, and they came from about 23 US areas. Cohort allocation depended upon clinical history that participants reported. The origin of this receptor is a woman aged 35 to 49 with acute COVID-19. The V and J genes are TRBV5-1 and TRBJ2-5; 10 nucleotides line up with TRBD2. The sample taken for sequencing was PBMCs or T cells enriched from blood (not recorded which). As DNA, the CDR3 is TGCGCCAGCAGCCTAACCCGACTAGCGGGAGAGACCCAGTACTTC. This encodes CASSLTRLAGETQYF.